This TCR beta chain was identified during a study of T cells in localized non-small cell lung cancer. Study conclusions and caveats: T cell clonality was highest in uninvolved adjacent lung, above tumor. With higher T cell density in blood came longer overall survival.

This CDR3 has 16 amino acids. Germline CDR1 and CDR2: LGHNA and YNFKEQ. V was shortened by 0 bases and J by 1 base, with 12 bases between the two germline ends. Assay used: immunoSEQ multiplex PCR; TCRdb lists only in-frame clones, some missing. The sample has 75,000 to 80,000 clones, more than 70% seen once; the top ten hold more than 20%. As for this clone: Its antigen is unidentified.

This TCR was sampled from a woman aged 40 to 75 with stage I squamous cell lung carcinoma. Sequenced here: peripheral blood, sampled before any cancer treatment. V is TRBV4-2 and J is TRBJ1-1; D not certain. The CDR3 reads CASSQEIRHPNTEAFF. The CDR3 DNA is TGTGCCAGCAGCCAAGAAATCCGACACCCGAACACTGAAGCTTTCTTT.